This T cell receptor beta chain was sequenced for a study of blood T cell repertoires in COVID-19. CDR1 is LGHDT and CDR2 is YNNKEL in the germline V gene (reference sequence). V lost 1 base to trimming and J lost 5 bases, with 8 bases between them. The CDR3 has 13 amino acids. Generated by immunoSEQ multiplex PCR, the TCRdb table keeps only in-frame clones and is missing some. The table lists about 300,000 clones, over 75% of them singletons, with approximately 8.8% in the top ten. Material: peripheral blood. This TCR came from a man younger than 30 with active or convalescent COVID-19. The chain links TRBV3-1 (or the pseudogene TRBV3-2) to TRBJ2-5; tentative D call: TRBD2 (6 bases). CDR3 nucleotides: TGTGCCAGCAGCCAAGCGGCGGGGGAGACCCAGTACTTC. It translates to CASSQAAGETQYF.